Below, 3 T cell receptor beta chains from the same sample are listed, as sequenced in a study of shared T cell receptors in the human thymus. Sequenced by immunoSEQ multiplex PCR; TCRdb stores in-frame clones only, minus some. The repertoire includes about 660,000 clones, over 75% of them detected once, and approximately 0.01% sits in the top ten. These data were also reused for a study on human thymus T cells.

Sequencing was done on a sample of thymocytes. These receptors all stem from a boy under two years old with a congenital heart defect.

The CDR3: CASSGGTGNSNQPQHF. The CDR3 DNA reads TGTGCCAGCAGTGGGGGGACAGGGAATAGTAATCAGCCCCAGCATTTT. The chain recombines TRBV6-1 with TRBJ1-5; 9 nucleotides line up with TRBD1. V shed 4 bases and J 4 bases; nucleotides not matched to a gene: 8. The CDR3 totals 16 residues. Germline-derived CDR1 and CDR2 are MNHNS and SASEGT.

The rearrangement links TRBV28 to TRBJ1-3; D may be TRBD1 (6 bases). The CDR3 runs 16 residues. The germline CDR1 and CDR2 sequences are MDHEN and SYDVKM. V lost 5 bases to trimming and J lost 2 bases, with 16 bases between them. As DNA, the CDR3 is TGTGCCAGCAGTGATTACAGGGTTCCCACTGGAAACACCATATATTTT. Protein: CASSDYRVPTGNTIYF.

The genes are TRBV7-6 and TRBJ2-3; 11 nucleotides match TRBD2. This CDR3 has 21 residues. J was trimmed by 0 bases and V by 4 bases; bases with no gene match: 18. Germline V gives CDR1 SGHVS, CDR2 FNYEAQ. The CDR3 sequence: CASSSKPHELAGEKSTDTQYF. In DNA form, the CDR3 reads TGTGCCAGCAGCTCAAAACCCCATGAACTAGCGGGAGAAAAGAGCACAGATACGCAGTATTTT.